This T cell receptor beta chain is drawn from a study of tumor-infiltrating lymphocytes in primary liver carcinoma. Study at large: The cohort included men and women aged 30 to 69 years. Findings and caveats of the study: Tumor-blood pairs (like tumor-adjacent pairs) overlapped less than tumor region pairs did.

Germline DNA was extracted too, while blood RNA derived from unsorted whole blood. V lost 8 bases to trimming and J lost 7 bases, with 21 bases between them. Germline V gene sequence: CDR1 MNHNY, CDR2 SVGAGI (reference sequence). This CDR3 contains 15 residues. Comment on this clonotype: What it binds is not known.

TCR beta cDNA was made from around 520 ng total RNA with a constant-region primer. Library construction for TCR beta comprised three nested multiplex PCR rounds performed with slightly modified ARM-PCR. For 10 cycles apiece, the opening two PCR rounds ran with TRBV1-TRBV30 forward primers and a C-beta reverse primer. TCRdb fed the multiplex PCR reads into MiXCR, producing one record per CDR3 protein. The sample has fewer than 400,000 distinct CDR3 sequences; 65% are singletons. The J gene is TRBJ2-1, the V gene TRBV6-6; D is ambiguous. The TCR sequence derives from a middle-aged man with primary liver carcinoma and hepatitis B virus infection. Material for sequencing was peripheral blood. The CDR3: CASARGPRGVNEQFF. CDR3 nucleotides: TGTGCCAGCGCAAGAGGACCACGCGGCGTTAATGAGCAGTTCTTC.